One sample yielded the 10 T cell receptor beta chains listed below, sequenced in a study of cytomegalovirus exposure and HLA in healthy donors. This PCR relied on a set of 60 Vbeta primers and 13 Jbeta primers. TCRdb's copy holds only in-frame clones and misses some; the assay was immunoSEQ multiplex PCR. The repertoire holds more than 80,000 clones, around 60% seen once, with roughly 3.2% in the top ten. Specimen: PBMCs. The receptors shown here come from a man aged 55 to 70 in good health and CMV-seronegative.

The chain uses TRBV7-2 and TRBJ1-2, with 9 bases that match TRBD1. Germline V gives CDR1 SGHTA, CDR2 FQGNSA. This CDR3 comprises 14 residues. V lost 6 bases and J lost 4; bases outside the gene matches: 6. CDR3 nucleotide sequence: TGTGCCAGCAGGGGGGACAGGGCGATCTATGGCTACACCTTC. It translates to CASRGDRAIYGYTF.

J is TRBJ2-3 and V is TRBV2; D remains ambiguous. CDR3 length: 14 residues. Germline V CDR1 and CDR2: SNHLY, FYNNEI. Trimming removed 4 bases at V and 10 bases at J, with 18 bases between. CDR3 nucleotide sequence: TGTGCCAGCAGTGGGTTTTCTTCTACGGTGGCGCAGTATTTT. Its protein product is CASSGFSSTVAQYF.

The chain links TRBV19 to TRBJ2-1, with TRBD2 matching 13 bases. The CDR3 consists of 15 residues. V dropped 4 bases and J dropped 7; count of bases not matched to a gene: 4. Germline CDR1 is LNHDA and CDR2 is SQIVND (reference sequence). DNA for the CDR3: TGTGCCAGTAGTACGGGACTAGCGGGAAGAAATGAGCAGTTCTTC. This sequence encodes CASSTGLAGRNEQFF.

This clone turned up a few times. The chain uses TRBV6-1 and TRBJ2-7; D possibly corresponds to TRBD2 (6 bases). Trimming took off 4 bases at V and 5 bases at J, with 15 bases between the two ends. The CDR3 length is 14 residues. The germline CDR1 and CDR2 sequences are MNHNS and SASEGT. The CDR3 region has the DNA TGTGCCAGCAGTGTAGGGCGGGAAAGCAACGAGCAGTACTTC. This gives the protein CASSVGRESNEQYF.

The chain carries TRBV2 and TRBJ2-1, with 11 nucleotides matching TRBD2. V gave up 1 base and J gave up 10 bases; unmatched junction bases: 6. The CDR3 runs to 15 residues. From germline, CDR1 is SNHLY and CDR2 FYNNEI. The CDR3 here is CASSEVGSGGDEQFF. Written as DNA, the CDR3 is TGTGCCAGCAGTGAAGTCGGTAGCGGGGGGGACGAGCAGTTCTTC.

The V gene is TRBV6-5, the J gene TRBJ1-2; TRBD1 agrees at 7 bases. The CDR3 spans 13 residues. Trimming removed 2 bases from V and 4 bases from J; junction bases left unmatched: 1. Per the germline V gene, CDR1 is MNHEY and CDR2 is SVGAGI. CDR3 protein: CASSYRQGYGYTF. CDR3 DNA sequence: TGTGCCAGCAGTTACCGACAGGGCTATGGCTACACCTTC.

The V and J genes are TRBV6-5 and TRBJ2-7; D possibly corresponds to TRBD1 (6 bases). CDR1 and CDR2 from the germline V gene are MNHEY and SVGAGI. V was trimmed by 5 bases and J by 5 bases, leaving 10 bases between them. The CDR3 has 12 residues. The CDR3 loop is CASSPTGHEQYF. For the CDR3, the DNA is TGTGCCAGCAGTCCCACAGGGCACGAGCAGTACTTC.

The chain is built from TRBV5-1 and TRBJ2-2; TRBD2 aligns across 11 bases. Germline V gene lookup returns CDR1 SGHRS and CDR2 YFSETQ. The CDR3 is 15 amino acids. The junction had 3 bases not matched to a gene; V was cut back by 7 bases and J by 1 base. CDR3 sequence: CASGGTSGNTGELFF. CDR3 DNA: TGCGCCAGCGGCGGGACTAGCGGGAACACCGGGGAGCTGTTTTTT.

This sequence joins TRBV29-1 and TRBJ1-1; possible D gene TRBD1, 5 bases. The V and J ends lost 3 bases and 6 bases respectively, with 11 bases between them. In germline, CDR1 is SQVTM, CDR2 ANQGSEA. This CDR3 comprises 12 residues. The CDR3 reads CSVEGRVPEAFF. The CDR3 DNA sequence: TGCAGCGTTGAGGGCAGGGTCCCTGAAGCTTTCTTT.

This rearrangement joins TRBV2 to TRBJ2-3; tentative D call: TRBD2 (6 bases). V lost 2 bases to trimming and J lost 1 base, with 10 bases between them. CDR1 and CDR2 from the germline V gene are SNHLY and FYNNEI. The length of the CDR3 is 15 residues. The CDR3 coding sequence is TGTGCCAGCAGTGAACCTCCTAGCGGCACAGATACGCAGTATTTT. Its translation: CASSEPPSGTDTQYF.